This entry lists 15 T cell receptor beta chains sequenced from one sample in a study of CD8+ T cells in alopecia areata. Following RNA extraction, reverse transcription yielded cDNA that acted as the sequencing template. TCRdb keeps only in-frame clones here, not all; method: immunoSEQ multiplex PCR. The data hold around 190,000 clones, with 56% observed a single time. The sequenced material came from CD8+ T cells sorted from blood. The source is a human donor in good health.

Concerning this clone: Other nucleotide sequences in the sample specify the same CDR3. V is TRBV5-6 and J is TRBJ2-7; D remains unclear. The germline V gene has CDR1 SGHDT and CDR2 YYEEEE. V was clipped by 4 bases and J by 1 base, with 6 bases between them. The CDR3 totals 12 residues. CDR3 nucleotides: TGTGCCAGCAGCCCCGGATCCTACGAGCAGTACTTC. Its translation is CASSPGSYEQYF. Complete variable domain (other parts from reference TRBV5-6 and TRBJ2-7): DAGVTQSPTHLIKTRGQQVTLRCSPKSGHDTVSWYQQALGQGPQFIFQYYEEEERQRGNFPDRFSGHQFPNYSSELNVNALLLGDSALYLCASSPGSYEQYFGPGTRLTVT.

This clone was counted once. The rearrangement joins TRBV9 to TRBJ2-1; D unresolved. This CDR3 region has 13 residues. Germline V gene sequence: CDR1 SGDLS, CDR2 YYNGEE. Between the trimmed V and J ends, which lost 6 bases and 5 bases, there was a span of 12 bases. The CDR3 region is CASNLGIHNEQFF. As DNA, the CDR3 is TGTGCCAGCAACTTAGGGATTCACAATGAGCAGTTCTTC.

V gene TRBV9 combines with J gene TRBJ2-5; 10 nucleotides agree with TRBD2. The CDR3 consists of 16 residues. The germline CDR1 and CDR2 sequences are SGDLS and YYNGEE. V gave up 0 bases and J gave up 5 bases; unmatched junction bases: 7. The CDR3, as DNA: TGTGCCAGCAGCGTAGGTCCTAGCGGGGGCCCGGAGACCCAGTACTTC. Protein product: CASSVGPSGGPETQYF.

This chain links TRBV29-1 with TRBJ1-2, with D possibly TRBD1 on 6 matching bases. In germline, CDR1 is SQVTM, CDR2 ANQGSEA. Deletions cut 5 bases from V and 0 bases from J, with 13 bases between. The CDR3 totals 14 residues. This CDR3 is CSVSGHLSNYGYTF. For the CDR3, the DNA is TGCAGCGTTTCGGGACACCTCTCTAACTATGGCTACACCTTC.

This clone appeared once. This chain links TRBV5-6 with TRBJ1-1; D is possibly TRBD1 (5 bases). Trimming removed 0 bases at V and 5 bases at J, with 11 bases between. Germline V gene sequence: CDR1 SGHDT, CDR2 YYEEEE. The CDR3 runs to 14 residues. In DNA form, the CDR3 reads TGTGCCAGCAGCTTGGTTCGGGGCCGGACTGAAGCTTTCTTT. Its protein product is CASSLVRGRTEAFF. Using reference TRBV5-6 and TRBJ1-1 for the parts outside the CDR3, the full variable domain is DAGVTQSPTHLIKTRGQQVTLRCSPKSGHDTVSWYQQALGQGPQFIFQYYEEEERQRGNFPDRFSGHQFPNYSSELNVNALLLGDSALYLCASSLVRGRTEAFFGQGTRLTVV.

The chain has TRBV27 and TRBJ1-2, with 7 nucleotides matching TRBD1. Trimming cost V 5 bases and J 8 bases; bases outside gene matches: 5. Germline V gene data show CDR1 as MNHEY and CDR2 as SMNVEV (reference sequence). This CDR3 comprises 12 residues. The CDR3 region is CASSRTGAGYTF. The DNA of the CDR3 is TGTGCCAGCAGTCGTACAGGGGCCGGCTACACCTTC.

The DNA for the CDR3 is TGTGCCAGCAGCACCGGGACAGGCAATGAGCAGTTCTTC. As protein: CASSTGTGNEQFF. The chain employs TRBV13 and TRBJ2-1, with 8 nucleotides matching TRBD1. Germline V gene sequence: CDR1 PRHDT, CDR2 FYEKMQ (reference sequence). CDR3 size: 13 residues. V shed 5 bases and J 6 bases; nucleotides not matched to a gene: 3.

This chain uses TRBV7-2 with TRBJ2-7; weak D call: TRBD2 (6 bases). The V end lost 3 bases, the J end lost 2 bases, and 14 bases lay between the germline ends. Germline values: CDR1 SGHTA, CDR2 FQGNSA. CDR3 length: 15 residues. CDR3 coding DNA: TGTGCCAGCAGCTTTTTTCCGGGGGTGACCTACGAGCAGTACTTC. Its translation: CASSFFPGVTYEQYF.

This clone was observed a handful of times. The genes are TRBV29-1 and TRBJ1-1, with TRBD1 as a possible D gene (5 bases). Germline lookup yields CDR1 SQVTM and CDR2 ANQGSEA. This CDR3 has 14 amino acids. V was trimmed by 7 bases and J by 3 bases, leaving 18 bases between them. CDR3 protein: CSGTGVGRDTEAFF. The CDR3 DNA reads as TGCAGCGGGACCGGGGTGGGGCGAGACACTGAAGCTTTCTTT.

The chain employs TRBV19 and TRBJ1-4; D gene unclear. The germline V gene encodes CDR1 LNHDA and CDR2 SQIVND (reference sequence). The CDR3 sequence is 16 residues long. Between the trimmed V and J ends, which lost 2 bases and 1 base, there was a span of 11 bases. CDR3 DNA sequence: TGTGCCAGTAGTATATCGGGCGTCGAAACTAATGAAAAACTGTTTTTT. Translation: CASSISGVETNEKLFF.

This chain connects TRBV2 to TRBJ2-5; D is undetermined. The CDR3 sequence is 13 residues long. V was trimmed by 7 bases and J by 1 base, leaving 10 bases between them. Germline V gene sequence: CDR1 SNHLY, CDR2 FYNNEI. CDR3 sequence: CASNGRIQETQYF. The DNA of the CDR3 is TGTGCCAGCAACGGGCGGATCCAAGAGACCCAGTACTTC. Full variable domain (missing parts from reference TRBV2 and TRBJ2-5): EPEVTQTPSHQVTQMGQEVILRCVPISNHLYFYWYRQILGQKVEFLVSFYNNEISEKSEIFDDQFSVERPDGSNFTLKIRSTKLEDSAMYFCASNGRIQETQYFGPGTRLLVL.

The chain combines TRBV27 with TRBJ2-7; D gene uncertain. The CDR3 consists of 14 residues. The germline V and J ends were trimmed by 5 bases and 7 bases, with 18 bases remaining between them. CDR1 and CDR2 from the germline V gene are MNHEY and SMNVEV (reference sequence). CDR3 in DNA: TGTGCCAGCAGTCTGGCACCGGACCGGGCTGAGCAGTACTTC. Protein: CASSLAPDRAEQYF.

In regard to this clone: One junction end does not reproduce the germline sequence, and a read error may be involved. This CDR3 is CASSFGFTDTQCF. CDR3 sequence (DNA): TGTGCCAGCAGTTTTGGATTCACAGATACGCAGTGTTTT. V gene TRBV6-6 combines with J gene TRBJ2-3; D gene ambiguous. The CDR3 spans 13 residues. Per the germline V gene, CDR1 is MNHNY and CDR2 is SVGAGI (reference sequence).

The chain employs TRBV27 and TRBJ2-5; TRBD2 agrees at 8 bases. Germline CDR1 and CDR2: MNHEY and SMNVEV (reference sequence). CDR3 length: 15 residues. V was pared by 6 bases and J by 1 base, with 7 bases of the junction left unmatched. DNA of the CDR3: TGTGCCAGCAGGGCCAGCGGGGGTCTCCAAGAGACCCAGTACTTC. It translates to CASRASGGLQETQYF.

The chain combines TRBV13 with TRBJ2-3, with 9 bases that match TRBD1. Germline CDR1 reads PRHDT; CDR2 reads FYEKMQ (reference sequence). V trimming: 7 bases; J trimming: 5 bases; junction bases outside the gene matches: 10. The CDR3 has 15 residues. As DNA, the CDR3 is TGTGCCAGCACCTTTATACAGGGGGCCCAAGATACGCAGTATTTT. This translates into CASTFIQGAQDTQYF.